These T cell receptor beta chains were read from a single sample in a study of control samples from healthy donors and cancer patients. Here immunoSEQ multiplex PCR was the method, and the copy in TCRdb shows in-frame clones only, minus some. The sample lists 60,000 to 75,000 clones, about 83% occurring once. Sample: blood. The receptor set was obtained from a man aged 55 to 70 in good health. The CDR3 runs from the conserved cysteine through the conserved F or W. The order of the fields is CDR3 DNA, CDR3 protein, J gene, clone size, V gene, D gene. The D gene is left open where the match is weak. Clone size, where shown, is once, few, many, or a class for clones that have expanded.

TGTGCCAGCAGGGCCGGGACAGCAAGCTCCTACGAGCAGTACTTC CASRAGTASSYEQYF TRBJ2-7 NA TRBV2 TRBD1
TGTGCCAGCAGTGCGGACAGGGACATAGGTGCAACTAATGAAAAACTGTTTTTT CASSADRDIGATNEKLFF TRBJ1-4 NA TRBV28 TRBD1
TGTGCCAGCAGATCGGGGTCCGGACGGTCTGAAGCTTTCTTT CASRSGSGRSEAFF TRBJ1-1 NA TRBV2 NA
TGCGCCAGCAGCCAGAACAGGGAATTGGCTAATTCACCCCTCCACTTT CASSQNRELANSPLHF TRBJ1-6 NA TRBV5-1 NA
TGTGCCAGCAGCTCAAAGGTTGTTTGGGGGGCTGACACCGGGGAGCTGTTTTTT CASSSKVVWGADTGELFF TRBJ2-2 NA TRBV11-2 NA
TGTGCCAGCAGTGGGGGGACTAGCGGGACTTACAATGAGCAGTTCTTC CASSGGTSGTYNEQFF TRBJ2-1 NA TRBV2 TRBD2
TGTGCCAGCAGCGAAGTCGGGGGTTCTACCTCCTACGAGCAGTACTTC CASSEVGGSTSYEQYF TRBJ2-7 NA TRBV28 NA
TGTGCCAGCAGTTTAGTGGCAGGGGGCAATCAGCCCCAGCATTTT CASSLVAGGNQPQHF TRBJ1-5 few TRBV27 NA
TGTGCCAGCAGTCCCACCTCTACACCAATGGTAAACACTGAAGCTTTCTTT CASSPTSTPMVNTEAFF TRBJ1-1 NA TRBV28 NA
TGTGCCAGCAGCTTAGACGTGACAGGGGGCAAGATCAGCGAGTCAGATACGCAGTATTTT CASSLDVTGGKISESDTQYF TRBJ2-3 NA TRBV7-8 TRBD1
TGTGCCAGCAGTTACATGAACAGGGGCGTCCACACCTTC CASSYMNRGVHTF TRBJ1-2 NA TRBV6-2/TRBV6-3 TRBD1
TGTGCCAGCAGCCCGCGGACTAGCAGAAACACCGGGGAGCTGTTTTTT CASSPRTSRNTGELFF TRBJ2-2 NA TRBV7-2 TRBD2
TGTGCCAGCAGTGTAAGCGTGGGAGGGCTAGGAAACATTCAGTACTTC CASSVSVGGLGNIQYF TRBJ2-4 NA TRBV6-1 TRBD2
TGTGCCAGCAGCCCCCCCCGTGGGACATACAATGAGCAGTTCTTC CASSPPRGTYNEQFF TRBJ2-1 NA TRBV5-6 NA
TGTGCCAGCAGTTTCGCGGGTAGCTCCTACAATGAGCAGTTCTTC CASSFAGSSYNEQFF TRBJ2-1 NA TRBV28 NA
TGTGCCAGCAGGCAGGGAGGCGTTAGCTCCTATAATTCACCCCTCCACTTT CASRQGGVSSYNSPLHF TRBJ1-6 NA TRBV28 NA
TGTGCCAGCAGTAGGACAGCAGGGGCAGAGCCCCAGCATTTT CASSRTAGAEPQHF TRBJ1-5 few TRBV6-2/TRBV6-3 NA
TGTGCCAGCAGTTACTCTGGACAGGGGTTTTCGGGCAATCAGCCCCAGCATTTT CASSYSGQGFSGNQPQHF TRBJ1-5 NA TRBV6-2/TRBV6-3 TRBD1
TGTGCCAGCACCCTTTCCGGGACTATCTCCCAGTTCTTC CASTLSGTISQFF TRBJ2-1 NA TRBV6-5 TRBD2
TGTGCCAGCTCACCACGGGGACAGGCCGTATCCAAAAACATTCAGTACTTC CASSPRGQAVSKNIQYF TRBJ2-4 NA TRBV18 TRBD1
TGTGCCAGCAGCTCCTCAAGGGAAAAACTGTTTTTT CASSSSREKLFF TRBJ1-4 NA TRBV7-9 NA
TGTGCCAGTAGGGCGGGAGGGAGAGACACCGGGGAGCTGTTTTTT CASRAGGRDTGELFF TRBJ2-2 NA TRBV19 TRBD2
TGCGCCAGCAGCTTGGGGTTTGGCGGGAGCTCCTACGAGCAGTACTTC CASSLGFGGSSYEQYF TRBJ2-7 NA TRBV5-1 TRBD2
TGTGCCAGCAGCTTCAGGTACGAGCAGTACTTC CASSFRYEQYF TRBJ2-7 NA TRBV11-2 NA
TGTGCCAGCAGCTCCCACGGGACTAGCGGGAGAAGGAAGACCCAGTACTTC CASSSHGTSGRRKTQYF TRBJ2-5 NA TRBV7-2 TRBD2
TGCGCCAGCAGCACTGGGACAGGACCCAGTTCTGGGGCCAACGTCCTGACTTTC CASSTGTGPSSGANVLTF TRBJ2-6 NA TRBV5-1 TRBD1
TGTGCCAGCAGCCCCGAGGCAGGGGGCTACCAAGAGACCCAGTACTTC CASSPEAGGYQETQYF TRBJ2-5 NA TRBV9 TRBD1
TGTGCCAGCAGTTTTAAGACTAGCGGAAACCTTCCCCAGTACTTC CASSFKTSGNLPQYF TRBJ2-5 NA TRBV28 TRBD2
TGTGCCAGCAGCCAGGCCTCCGGGCCAACTAATGAAAAACTGTTTTTT CASSQASGPTNEKLFF TRBJ1-4 NA TRBV4-2 NA
TGTGCCAGCAGTCGCTCGGGGATCATTCGCGTGAATGAAAAACTGTTTTTT CASSRSGIIRVNEKLFF TRBJ1-4 NA TRBV6-6 NA
TGTGCCAGCAGTAGGGAATTCAACTATGGCTACACCTTC CASSREFNYGYTF TRBJ1-2 NA TRBV27 NA
TGCGCCAGCAGCCAAGAAGGAGCAGGGATCTACAATGAGCAGTTCTTC CASSQEGAGIYNEQFF TRBJ2-1 NA TRBV4-3 NA
TGTGCCAGTAGTATCTCGGAGGTGGATACGCAGTATTTT CASSISEVDTQYF TRBJ2-3 NA TRBV19 NA
TGTGCCAGCTCACCAGGGACAGGGTTGTCCGCTGAAGCTTTCTTT CASSPGTGLSAEAFF TRBJ1-1 NA TRBV18 TRBD1